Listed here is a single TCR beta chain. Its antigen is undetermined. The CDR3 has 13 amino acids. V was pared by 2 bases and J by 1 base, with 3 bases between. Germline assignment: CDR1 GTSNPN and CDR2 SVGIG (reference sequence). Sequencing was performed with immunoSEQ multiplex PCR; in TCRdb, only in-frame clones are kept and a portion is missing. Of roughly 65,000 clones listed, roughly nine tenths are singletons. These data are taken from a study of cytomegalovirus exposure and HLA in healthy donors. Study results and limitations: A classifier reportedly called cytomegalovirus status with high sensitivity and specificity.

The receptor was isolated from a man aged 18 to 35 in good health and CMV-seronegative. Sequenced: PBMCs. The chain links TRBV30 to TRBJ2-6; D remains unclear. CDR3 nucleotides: TGTGCCTGGAGTACTTCTGGGGCCAACGTCCTGACTTTC. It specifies CAWSTSGANVLTF. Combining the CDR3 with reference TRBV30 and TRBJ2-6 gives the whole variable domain SQTIHQWPATLVQPVGSPLSLECTVEGTSNPNLYWYRQAAGRGLQLLFYSVGIGQISSEVPQNLSASRPQDRQFILSSKKLLLSDSGFYLCAWSTSGANVLTFGAGSRLTVL.